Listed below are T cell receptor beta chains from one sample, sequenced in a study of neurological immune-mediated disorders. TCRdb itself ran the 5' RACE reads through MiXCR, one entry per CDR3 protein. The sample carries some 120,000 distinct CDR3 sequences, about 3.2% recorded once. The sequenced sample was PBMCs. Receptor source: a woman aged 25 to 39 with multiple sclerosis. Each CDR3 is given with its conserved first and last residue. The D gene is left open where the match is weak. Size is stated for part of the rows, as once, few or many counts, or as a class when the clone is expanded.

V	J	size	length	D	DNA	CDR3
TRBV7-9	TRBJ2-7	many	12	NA	TGTGCCAGCAGCTTAGTAGGCTACGAGCAGTACTTC	CASSLVGYEQYF
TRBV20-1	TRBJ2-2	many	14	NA	TGCAGTGCTAGAGATATGCCAAACACCGGGGAGCTGTTTTTT	CSARDMPNTGELFF
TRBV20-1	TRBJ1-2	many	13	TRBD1	TGCAGTGCTAGCGAGACAGGGGAATATGGCTACACCTTC	CSASETGEYGYTF
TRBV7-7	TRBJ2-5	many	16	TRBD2	TGTGCCAGCAGCTTAAGGGCTAGCGGTTACCAAGAGACCCAGTACTTC	CASSLRASGYQETQYF
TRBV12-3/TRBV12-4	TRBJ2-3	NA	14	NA	TGTGCCAGCAGCCCCATGGAGATAGGAGATATGCAGTATTTT	CASSPMEIGDMQYF
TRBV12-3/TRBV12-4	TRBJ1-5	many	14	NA	TGTGCCAGCAGTTTGGGTAGGGGGGGTCAGCCCCAGCATTTT	CASSLGRGGQPQHF
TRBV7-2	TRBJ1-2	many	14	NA	TGTGCCAGCAGCTTATCAAGGGGGGCAAGTGGCTACACCTTC	CASSLSRGASGYTF
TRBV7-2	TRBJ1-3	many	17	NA	TGTGCCAGCAGCAAGTGGACATCCGATTGGGCTGGAAACACCATATATTTT	CASSKWTSDWAGNTIYF
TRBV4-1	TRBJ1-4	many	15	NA	TGCGCCAGCAGCCAACGACCCTTAGAGGGTGAAAAACTGTTTTTT	CASSQRPLEGEKLFF
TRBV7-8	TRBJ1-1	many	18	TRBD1	TGTGCCAGCAGCGCCCCGGGACAGGGGCGAATTATGAACACTGAAGCTTTCTTT	CASSAPGQGRIMNTEAFF
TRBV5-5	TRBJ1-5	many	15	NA	TGTGCCAGCAGCTTGTGGGGGAATAGCAATCAGCCCCAGCATTTT	CASSLWGNSNQPQHF
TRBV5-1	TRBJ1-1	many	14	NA	TGCGCCAGCAGTCAGACAGGAGTCGAGGCTGAAGCTTTCTTT	CASSQTGVEAEAFF
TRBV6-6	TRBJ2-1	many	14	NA	TGTGCCAGCGAAGTAGGGCACTTAGCCCATGAGCAGTTCTTC	CASEVGHLAHEQFF
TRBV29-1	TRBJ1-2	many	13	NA	TGCAGCGCAGCTAAGAGTACGTACTATGGCTACACCTTC	CSAAKSTYYGYTF
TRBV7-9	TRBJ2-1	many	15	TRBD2	TGTGCCAGCAGCTTTGCGGGAGGGGTTAGCAATGAGCAGTTCTTC	CASSFAGGVSNEQFF
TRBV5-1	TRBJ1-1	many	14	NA	TGCGCCAGCAGCAAGAGCTGGGGGGATCCTGAAGCTTTCTTT	CASSKSWGDPEAFF
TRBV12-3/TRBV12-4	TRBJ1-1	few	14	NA	TGTGCCAGCAGTTTAGGGAGCGACTACACTGAAGCTTTCTTT	CASSLGSDYTEAFF
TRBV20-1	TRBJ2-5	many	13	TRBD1	TGCAGTGCTGCCGAGACAGGGAAAGAGACCCAGTACTTC	CSAAETGKETQYF
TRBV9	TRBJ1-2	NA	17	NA	TGTGCCAGCAGCCTAGCCGGTCGGGACCAACTGAACTATGGCTACACCTTC	CASSLAGRDQLNYGYTF
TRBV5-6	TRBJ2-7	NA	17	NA	TGTGCCAGCAGCTTGGCCTTGGACTTCCCCCTCTACTACGAGCAGTACTTC	CASSLALDFPLYYEQYF
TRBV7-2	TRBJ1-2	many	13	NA	TGTGCCAGCAGCTTTTCCTTAACAGAGGGCTACACCTTC	CASSFSLTEGYTF
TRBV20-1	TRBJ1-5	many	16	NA	TGCAGTGCTAGAGCCCATACGGGGGTTATCAATCAGCCCCAGCATTTT	CSARAHTGVINQPQHF
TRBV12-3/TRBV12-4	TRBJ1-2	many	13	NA	TGTGCCAGCACCCGGGGGGTCGGCTATGGCTACACCTTC	CASTRGVGYGYTF
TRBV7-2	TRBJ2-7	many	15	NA	TGTGCCAGCAGCTTGAGAGGGACCGATTCCTACGAGCAGTACTTC	CASSLRGTDSYEQYF
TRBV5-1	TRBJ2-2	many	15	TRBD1	TGCGCCAGCAGCTTGGGGACAGGATCCACCGGGGAGCTGTTTTTT	CASSLGTGSTGELFF
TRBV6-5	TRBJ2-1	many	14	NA	TGTGCCAGCAGTTACTATGACAGAAACAATGAGCAGTTCTTC	CASSYYDRNNEQFF
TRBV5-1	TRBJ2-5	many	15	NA	TGCGCCAGCAGCTTGGAGGGGGGGCCCCAAGAGACCCAGTACTTC	CASSLEGGPQETQYF
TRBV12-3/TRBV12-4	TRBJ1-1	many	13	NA	TGTGCCAGCAGTCCCAGGGGCCTATCTGAAGCTTTCTTT	CASSPRGLSEAFF
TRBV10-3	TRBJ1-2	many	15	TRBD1	TGTGCCATCAGTGAAGAGGACAGGGGAAACTATGGCTACACCTTC	CAISEEDRGNYGYTF
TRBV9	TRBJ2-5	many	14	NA	TGTGCCAGCAGCGTAGGTCACAGTGAAGAGACCCAGTACTTC	CASSVGHSEETQYF